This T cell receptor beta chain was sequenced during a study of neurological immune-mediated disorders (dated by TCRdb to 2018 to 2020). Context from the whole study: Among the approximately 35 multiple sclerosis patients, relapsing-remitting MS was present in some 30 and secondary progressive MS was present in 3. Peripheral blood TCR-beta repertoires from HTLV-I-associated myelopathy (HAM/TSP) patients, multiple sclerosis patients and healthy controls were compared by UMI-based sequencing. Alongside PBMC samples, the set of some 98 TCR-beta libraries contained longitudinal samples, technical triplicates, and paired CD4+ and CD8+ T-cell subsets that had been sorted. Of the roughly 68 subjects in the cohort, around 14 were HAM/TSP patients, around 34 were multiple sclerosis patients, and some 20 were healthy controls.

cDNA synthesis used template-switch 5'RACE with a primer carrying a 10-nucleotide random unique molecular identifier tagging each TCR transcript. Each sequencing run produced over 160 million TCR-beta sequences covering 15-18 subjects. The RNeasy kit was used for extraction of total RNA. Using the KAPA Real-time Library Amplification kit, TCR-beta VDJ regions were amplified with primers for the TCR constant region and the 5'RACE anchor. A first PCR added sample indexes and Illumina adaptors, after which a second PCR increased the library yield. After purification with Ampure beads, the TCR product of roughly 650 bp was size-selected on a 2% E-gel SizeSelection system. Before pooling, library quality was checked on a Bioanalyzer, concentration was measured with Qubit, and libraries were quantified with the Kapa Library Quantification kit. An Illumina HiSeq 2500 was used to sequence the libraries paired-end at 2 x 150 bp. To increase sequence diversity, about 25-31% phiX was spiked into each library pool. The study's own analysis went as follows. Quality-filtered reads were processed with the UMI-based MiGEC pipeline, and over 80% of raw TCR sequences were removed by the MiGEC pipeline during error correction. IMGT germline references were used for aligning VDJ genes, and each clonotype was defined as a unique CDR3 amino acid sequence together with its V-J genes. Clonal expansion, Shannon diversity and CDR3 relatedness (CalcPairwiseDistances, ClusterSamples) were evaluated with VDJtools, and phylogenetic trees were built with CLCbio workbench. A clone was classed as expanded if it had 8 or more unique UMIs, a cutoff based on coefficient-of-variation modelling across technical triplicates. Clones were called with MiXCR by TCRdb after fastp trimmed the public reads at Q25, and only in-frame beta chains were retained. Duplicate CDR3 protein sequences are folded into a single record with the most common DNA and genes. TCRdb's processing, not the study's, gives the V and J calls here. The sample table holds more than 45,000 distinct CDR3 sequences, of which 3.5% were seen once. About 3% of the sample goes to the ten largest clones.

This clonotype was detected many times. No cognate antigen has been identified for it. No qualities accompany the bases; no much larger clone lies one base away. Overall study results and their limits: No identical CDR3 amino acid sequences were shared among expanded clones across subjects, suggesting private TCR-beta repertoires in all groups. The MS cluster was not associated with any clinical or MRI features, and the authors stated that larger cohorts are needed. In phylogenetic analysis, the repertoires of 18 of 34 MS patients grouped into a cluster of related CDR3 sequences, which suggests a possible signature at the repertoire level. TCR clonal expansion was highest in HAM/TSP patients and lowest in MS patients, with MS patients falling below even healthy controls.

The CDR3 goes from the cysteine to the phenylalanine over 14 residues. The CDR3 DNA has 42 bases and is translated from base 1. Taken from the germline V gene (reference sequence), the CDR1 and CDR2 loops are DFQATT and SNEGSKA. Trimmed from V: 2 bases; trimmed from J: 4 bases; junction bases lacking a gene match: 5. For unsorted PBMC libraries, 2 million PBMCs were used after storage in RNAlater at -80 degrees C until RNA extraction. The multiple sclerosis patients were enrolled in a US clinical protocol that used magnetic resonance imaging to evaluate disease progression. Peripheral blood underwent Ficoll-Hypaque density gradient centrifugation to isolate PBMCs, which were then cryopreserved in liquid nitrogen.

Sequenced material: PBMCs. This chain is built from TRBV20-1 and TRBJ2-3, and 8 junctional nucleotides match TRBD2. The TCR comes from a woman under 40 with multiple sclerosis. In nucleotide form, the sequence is TGCAGTGCTAGACCGAGCGGGAGCTCAGATACGCAGTATTTT. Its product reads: CSARPSGSSDTQYF.